This T cell receptor (beta chain) derives from a study of T cells after yellow fever vaccination. Study-wide background: Those fractions that held only low numbers of cells were prepared using the SMART-Seq v4 Ultra Low Input RNA kit.

A word on this clonotype: What it binds is unknown.

Study-wide findings and caveats: The study re-detected most primary-vaccination clones after the booster (96% CD4, approximately 87% CD8). Abundant clonotypes (contaminants from the bulk population) could be present in FACS-sorted repertoires.

TCRdb called the 5' RACE reads again in MiXCR, with one record for every CDR3 protein. Among some 320,000 distinct CDR3 sequences listed, about 8.7% were seen once. This sample comprised PBMCs, obtained on the day of the first yellow fever vaccination. The receptor's source is a man between 18 and 29 years old who received the YFV17D yellow fever vaccine.

The CDR3 here is CSAHTFSWISDKDTQYF. The CDR3 bases are TGCAGTGCTCATACCTTCTCTTGGATCTCAGACAAAGATACGCAGTATTTT. The chain joins TRBV20-1 to TRBJ2-3, with D unresolved. Trimming removed 5 bases from V and 5 bases from J, with 26 bases in between. The CDR3 extends over 17 amino acids. Germline CDR1 reads DFQATT; CDR2 reads SNEGSKA (reference sequence).